Listed here is a single T cell receptor (beta chain). Its target is unknown. The length of the CDR3 is 13 residues. V lost 5 bases and J lost 4, with 12 bases in between. Germline V gene sequence: CDR1 SGHRS, CDR2 YFSETQ. It was with 60 Vbeta and 13 Jbeta primers that the PCR ran. TCRdb's copy holds only in-frame clones and misses some; the assay was immunoSEQ multiplex PCR. The sample lists around 300,000 clones; roughly two thirds were seen once. These data belong to a study of cytomegalovirus exposure and HLA in healthy donors. Study findings and constraints: Accurate predictions that matched the HLA-A and HLA-B alleles of most subjects were reportedly made from TCR beta sequences.

This chain links TRBV5-1 with TRBJ1-1; no clear D gene. The material sequenced was PBMCs. The TCR originated in a female donor in good health and CMV-seronegative. CDR3 protein: CASRSSSPTEAFF. CDR3 DNA: TGCGCCAGCAGGAGTTCGTCACCCACTGAAGCTTTCTTT.